The 17 T cell receptor beta chains given below trace back to one sample, sequenced in a study of T cell clonotyping in hematopoietic cell transplantation. Data came from immunoSEQ multiplex PCR; TCRdb stores just in-frame clones and leaves some out. The sample carries 40,000 to 55,000 clones, 94% recorded once. The sample taken for sequencing was peripheral blood mononuclear cells. These receptors were taken from a woman in her fifties or sixties in good health. Some clones in this sample may be carry-over from other donors' samples.

With respect to this clone: One end of the junction is discordant with germline, which a read error may explain. The rearrangement links TRBV28 to TRBJ2-7, with no clear D. The CDR3 runs 13 residues. CDR1 MDHEN and CDR2 SYDVKM come from the germline V gene. The CDR3 nucleotides are TGTGCCAGCAGTTTCGGCAACTATTACGCGCAGTACTTC. This encodes CASSFGNYYAQYF.

This chain joins TRBV9 and TRBJ1-2; D gene uncertain. Trimming took off 0 bases at V and 4 bases at J, with 16 bases between the two ends. Germline-derived CDR1 and CDR2 are SGDLS and YYNGEE. CDR3 size: 16 residues. The CDR3 coding sequence is TGTGCCAGCAGCGTAGGGGGTAGTTATTCGGGCTATGGCTACACCTTC. Translating gives CASSVGGSYSGYGYTF.

CDR3 region: CAISESWTGDSPLHF. DNA of the CDR3: TGTGCCATCAGTGAGTCCTGGACAGGGGATTCACCCCTCCACTTT. The J gene is TRBJ1-6, the V gene TRBV10-3; TRBD1 matches 9 bases. The V segment lost 0 bases and the J segment 8 bases; nucleotides outside the gene matches: 2. CDR1 ENHRY and CDR2 SYGVKD come from the germline V gene. This CDR3 is 15 amino acids long.

The rearrangement links TRBV4-2 to TRBJ2-2, with a weak D call TRBD2 (7 bases). With 5 bases removed from V and 5 bases from J, the gap between germline ends came to 15 bases. The length of the CDR3 is 15 residues. The germline gives CDR1 LGHNA, CDR2 YNFKEQ. The CDR3 protein is CASSEGGARTGELFF. The CDR3 DNA is TGTGCCAGCAGCGAAGGGGGGGCCCGTACCGGGGAGCTGTTTTTT.

This sequence joins TRBV11-3 and TRBJ2-1; 7 bases agree with TRBD1. Looked up from germline, CDR1 is SGHNT and CDR2 is YENEEA. Trimming took 5 bases from V and 4 from J; bases not matched to a gene: 8. The CDR3 length is 15 residues. Here the CDR3 DNA reads TGTGCCAGCAGCCCCAGGGACAGCCGGTACAATGAGCAGTTCTTC. Its translation is CASSPRDSRYNEQFF.

The chain uses TRBV11-3 and TRBJ1-2; D may be TRBD1 (5 bases). Trimming pared 6 bases from V and 4 bases from J, leaving 15 bases between. Per the germline V gene, CDR1 is SGHNT and CDR2 is YENEEA. This CDR3 comprises 14 residues. CDR3 sequence (DNA): TGTGCCAGCAGTTTCTCGACGGGACTCTATGGCTACACCTTC. The encoded protein is CASSFSTGLYGYTF.

This clone was seen a single time. The J gene is TRBJ2-4, the V gene TRBV28, with D uncertain. The CDR3 is 12 residues long. V gave up 2 bases and J gave up 7 bases, with 6 bases separating them. Looked up from germline, CDR1 is MDHEN and CDR2 is SYDVKM. CDR3 amino acids: CASSLTKNIQYF. CDR3 bases: TGTGCCAGCAGTTTAACGAAGAACATTCAGTACTTC.

CDR3 protein: CASSLRRAGLTEAFF. The CDR3, as DNA: TGTGCCAGCAGTTTACGCAGGGCAGGACTCACTGAAGCTTTCTTT. The chain recombines TRBV28 with TRBJ1-1, with D possibly being TRBD1 (5 bases). Germline V gene sequence: CDR1 MDHEN, CDR2 SYDVKM. The V end was cut by 2 bases, the J end by 4 bases, with 14 bases between. This CDR3 is built from 15 residues. Variable domain in full (rest from reference TRBV28 and TRBJ1-1): DVKVTQSSRYLVKRTGEKVFLECVQDMDHENMFWYRQDPGLGLRLIYFSYDVKMKEKGDIPEGYSVSREKKERFSLILESASTNQTSMYLCASSLRRAGLTEAFFGQGTRLTVV.

CDR3 coding DNA: TGCGCCAGCAGCCAAGAACCGGGACTAGCGGGGGGTCCGAACACCGGGGAGCTGTTTTTT. Protein: CASSQEPGLAGGPNTGELFF. The V gene is TRBV4-1, the J gene TRBJ2-2; 15 bases are shared with TRBD2. The CDR3 consists of 20 residues. The J segment lost 0 bases and the V segment lost 0 bases, leaving 5 bases of the junction unmatched. The germline gives CDR1 MGHRA, CDR2 YSYEKL.

The gene calls are TRBV5-1 and TRBJ2-5; 9 nucleotides agree with TRBD2. The CDR3 length is 14 residues. From germline, CDR1 is SGHRS and CDR2 YFSETQ. V lost 2 bases to trimming and J lost 4 bases; unmatched junction nucleotides: 3. CDR3 loop: CASSFSGGSETQYF. CDR3 nucleotide sequence: TGCGCCAGCAGCTTCAGCGGGGGGTCAGAGACCCAGTACTTC.

The J gene is TRBJ2-3, the V gene TRBV6-5, with 7 bases that match TRBD2. Trimming at V came to 4 bases and at J to 13 bases, leaving 8 bases not matched to a gene. Germline loops: CDR1 MNHEY, CDR2 SVGAGI. This CDR3 spans 12 amino acids. This CDR3 is CASSSRDYPEYF. CDR3 in DNA: TGTGCCAGCAGTTCCCGGGACTACCCCGAGTATTTT.

The gene calls are TRBV5-6 and TRBJ2-5, with D possibly called TRBD1 or TRBD2 (7 bases each). The germline V gene encodes CDR1 SGHDT and CDR2 YYEEEE. The CDR3 consists of 16 residues. V shed 5 bases and J shed 4 bases, with 21 bases lying between them. As DNA, the CDR3 is TGTGCCAGCAGTAGGGACAGTGGGGGGGGTCGAGAGACCCAGTACTTC. Residues: CASSRDSGGGRETQYF. Full variable domain (outside the CDR3, taken from reference TRBV5-6 and TRBJ2-5): DAGVTQSPTHLIKTRGQQVTLRCSPKSGHDTVSWYQQALGQGPQFIFQYYEEEERQRGNFPDRFSGHQFPNYSSELNVNALLLGDSALYLCASSRDSGGGRETQYFGPGTRLLVL.

The rearrangement uses TRBV19 and TRBJ1-1, with D possibly being TRBD1 (5 bases). V was trimmed by 11 bases and J by 11 bases, leaving 27 bases between them. The CDR3 has 14 amino acids. Germline CDR1 reads LNHDA; CDR2 reads SQIVND (reference sequence). The CDR3 DNA reads as TGTGCCGCCCGGGGGGTGGGAGGGGCCCCGGGGGCTTTCTTT. This gives the protein CAARGVGGAPGAFF.

The chain combines TRBV7-2 with TRBJ2-5; D gene ambiguous. CDR3 length equals 14 residues. V lost 0 bases, J lost 5 bases, and 10 bases lay in between. Germline V gene sequence: CDR1 SGHTA, CDR2 FQGNSA. CDR3 bases: TGTGCCAGCAGCTTAGCGAGCGTACGGGAGACCCAGTACTTC. Amino acid sequence: CASSLASVRETQYF.

The chain combines TRBV6-5 with TRBJ2-3; D gene uncertain. V gave up 4 bases and J gave up 0 bases, with 11 bases separating them. From germline, CDR1 is MNHEY and CDR2 SVGAGI. The CDR3 is 15 residues long. In DNA form, the CDR3 reads TGTGCCAGCAGTTTAGGTCCCATCAGCACAGATACGCAGTATTTT. Residues: CASSLGPISTDTQYF.

This clone showed up just once. CDR3 bases: TGTGCCAGCAGCCAAACTTCGGGAGGGAATGGCTACACCTTC. As protein: CASSQTSGGNGYTF. This chain uses TRBV2 with TRBJ1-2; D is undetermined. The CDR3 contains 14 residues. Trimming stripped 6 bases from V and 6 bases from J, with 17 bases between. Per the germline V gene, CDR1 is SNHLY and CDR2 is FYNNEI.

The J gene is TRBJ2-5, the V gene TRBV6-6; D remains ambiguous. The CDR3 has 13 residues. Germline loops: CDR1 MNHNY, CDR2 SVGAGI (reference sequence). The germline V and J ends were trimmed by 5 bases and 2 bases, with 9 bases remaining between them. Here the CDR3 DNA reads TGTGCCAGCAGTCCTCCGGAGCAAGAGACCCAGTACTTC. Its translation is CASSPPEQETQYF.